The 26 T cell receptor beta chains presented below share a single source sample, sequenced in a study of T cell repertoires and HLA-DP antigens. Which antigens these TCRs recognize remains unknown. Produced via immunoSEQ multiplex PCR; TCRdb's table is partial and in-frame only. The table shows almost 90,000 clones, with roughly 86% occurring only once. Source material: CD4+ T cells from PBMCs. The receptors originated from a man in his forties or fifties in good health and CMV-seronegative.

In DNA form, the CDR3 reads TGTGCCAGCAGCGGCTCCGGTAACTATGGCTACACCTTC. It is translated as CASSGSGNYGYTF. The chain links TRBV6-1 to TRBJ1-2, with D hard to call. The CDR3 has 13 amino acids. V was shortened by 6 bases and J by 1 base, with 9 bases between the two germline ends. Germline V gene sequence: CDR1 MNHNS, CDR2 SASEGT.

Points on this clone: Compared with germline, one end of the junction differs, possibly owing to a read error. This rearrangement joins TRBV7-7 to TRBJ2-5; D gene uncertain. The CDR3 is 13 residues long. CDR1 and CDR2 from the germline V gene are SSHAT and FNYEAQ (reference sequence). CDR3: CASSLRTQETQYF. Here the CDR3 DNA reads TGTGCTAGCAGCTTAAGGACCCAAGAGACCCAGTACTTC.

This clone was recorded once. This chain links TRBV29-1 with TRBJ1-1; TRBD1 aligns across 9 bases. The CDR3 covers 14 residues. Germline-derived CDR1 and CDR2 are SQVTM and ANQGSEA. J lost 1 base, V lost 2 bases, and 2 bases had no gene match. The CDR3 nucleotides read TGCAGCGTTGAAAGACAGGGGGGGAACACTGAAGCTTTCTTT. Amino acids: CSVERQGGNTEAFF.

This chain connects TRBV18 to TRBJ2-3, with TRBD2 matching over 8 bases. The V gene end was trimmed by 2 bases and the J gene end by 3 bases; junction bases not matched to a gene: 7. The V gene's germline CDR1 is KGHSH and CDR2 LQKENI. There are 16 residues in the CDR3. This chain's CDR3 is CASSPRASGGTDTQYF. The CDR3 nucleotides read TGTGCCAGCTCACCAAGGGCCAGCGGGGGAACAGATACGCAGTATTTT.

This clone was observed a single time. The chain is built from TRBV18 and TRBJ2-1; 9 bases line up with TRBD1. Losses at the gene ends were 6 bases for V and 11 bases for J; bases not matched to a gene: 8. The CDR3 spans 13 residues. Germline V gene sequence: CDR1 KGHSH, CDR2 LQKENI. The DNA for the CDR3 is TGTGCCAGCTCTTCATGGGACAGGGTTAAGCAGTTCTTC. This sequence encodes CASSSWDRVKQFF.

The chain couples TRBV6-6 to TRBJ2-7, with 8 nucleotides matching TRBD1. This CDR3 has 15 amino acids. Per germline, CDR1 MNHNY and CDR2 SVGAGI (reference sequence). Trimming cost V 2 bases and J 2 bases; bases outside gene matches: 5. The CDR3 here is CASSYGTGGTYEQYF. Written as DNA, the CDR3 is TGTGCCAGCAGTTACGGGACAGGCGGTACCTACGAGCAGTACTTC.

This clone has a handful of counts. The rearrangement uses TRBV5-6 and TRBJ1-2, with D tentatively TRBD1 (6 bases). The V end was cut by 1 base, the J end by 8 bases, with 18 bases between. CDR3 length: 15 residues. Germline V lookup: CDR1 SGHDT, CDR2 YYEEEE. The CDR3 DNA sequence: TGTGCCAGCAGCTTGTGGACAGTTTACGGGAACGGCTACACCTTC. It codes for CASSLWTVYGNGYTF.

The chain is built from TRBV9 and TRBJ1-1, with TRBD1 identical over 7 bases. After removal of 4 bases from V and 3 bases from J, the junction contained 6 bases not matched to a gene. The CDR3 covers 14 residues. Looked up from germline, CDR1 is SGDLS and CDR2 is YYNGEE. The CDR3 DNA reads TGTGCCAGCAGCTTTTTCGACAGGGACACTGAAGCTTTCTTT. As protein: CASSFFDRDTEAFF.

This clone appeared a few times. This chain connects TRBV28 to TRBJ2-5; D perhaps matches TRBD1 (5 bases). Germline lookup yields CDR1 MDHEN and CDR2 SYDVKM. The CDR3 runs 14 residues. Trimming left V 2 bases short and J 1 base short, with 8 bases between. The CDR3 DNA follows: TGTGCCAGCAGTTTACAGGGATTCCAAGAGACCCAGTACTTC. It yields the protein CASSLQGFQETQYF.

The chain is built from TRBV28 and TRBJ1-2, with 12 positions matching TRBD1. This CDR3 has 15 residues. The V gene end was trimmed by 3 bases and the J gene end by 8 bases; junction bases not matched to a gene: 7. Germline CDR1 reads MDHEN; CDR2 reads SYDVKM. This CDR3 reads CASSLGLGTGGGYTF. The CDR3 bases are TGTGCCAGCAGTTTGGGGCTCGGGACAGGGGGCGGCTACACCTTC.

The chain is built from TRBV7-2 and TRBJ1-5, with unresolved D. Trimming took 5 bases from V and 7 from J, leaving 9 bases between them. Per germline, CDR1 SGHTA and CDR2 FQGNSA. The CDR3 is 12 amino acids. The CDR3 is CASSPFGQPQHF. The CDR3 region has the DNA TGTGCCAGCAGCCCGTTTGGGCAGCCCCAGCATTTT.

V gene TRBV28 combines with J gene TRBJ2-1; D might be TRBD1 (5 bases). In germline, CDR1 is MDHEN, CDR2 SYDVKM. The V gene lost 5 bases and the J gene lost 0 bases, with 17 bases spanning the gap. This CDR3 spans 17 amino acids. The CDR3 sequence is CASSPHGAGRSYNEQFF. CDR3 in DNA: TGTGCCAGCAGTCCCCATGGGGCAGGCCGCTCCTACAATGAGCAGTTCTTC.

This clone was seen once. The V and J genes are TRBV4-1 and TRBJ2-3; 9 positions agree with TRBD1. Germline lookup yields CDR1 MGHRA and CDR2 YSYEKL. This CDR3 region has 16 residues. Losses at the gene ends were 4 bases for V and 3 bases for J; bases not matched to a gene: 8. The CDR3 region is CASSLGQGRTTDTQYF. CDR3 in DNA: TGCGCCAGCAGCCTCGGACAGGGGAGGACAACAGATACGCAGTATTTT.

The gene calls are TRBV19 and TRBJ2-1; no clear D. V lost 5 bases and J 0 bases, leaving 11 bases between the germline ends. Germline V gene sequence: CDR1 LNHDA, CDR2 SQIVND (reference sequence). The CDR3 sequence is 15 residues long. CDR3 sequence (DNA): TGTGCCAGTAGTCTCCCACTTAGCTCCTACAATGAGCAGTTCTTC. Amino acids: CASSLPLSSYNEQFF.

V is TRBV7-3 and J is TRBJ1-1; D not resolved. There are 13 residues in the CDR3. Germline CDR1 reads SGHTA; CDR2 reads FQGTGA. Between the trimmed V and J ends, which lost 2 bases and 1 base, there was a span of 5 bases. The CDR3 loop reads CASSLSGNTEAFF. The CDR3 nucleotides read TGTGCCAGCAGCTTATCAGGGAACACTGAAGCTTTCTTT.

The chain recombines TRBV29-1 with TRBJ2-1, with 12 bases matching TRBD2. Germline CDR1 reads SQVTM; CDR2 reads ANQGSEA. The CDR3 length is 14 residues. Trimming cost V 7 bases and J 6 bases; bases outside gene matches: 7. The CDR3 loop reads CSAPTSGRFNEQFF. The CDR3 DNA reads as TGCAGCGCCCCGACTAGCGGGAGATTCAATGAGCAGTTCTTC.

The chain combines TRBV30 with TRBJ2-7, with D maybe TRBD1 (5 bases). V lost 4 bases and J 6 bases, leaving 13 bases between the germline ends. The CDR3 spans 12 residues. Germline V gene data show CDR1 as GTSNPN and CDR2 as SVGIG (reference sequence). The CDR3 DNA follows: TGTGCCTGGAATTTCAGGGTGGGCGAGCAGTACTTC. Amino acid sequence: CAWNFRVGEQYF.

This sequence joins TRBV19 and TRBJ1-5, with 7 bases aligning to TRBD1. Germline loops: CDR1 LNHDA, CDR2 SQIVND (reference sequence). The CDR3 is made up of 15 amino acids. Losses at the gene ends were 5 bases for V and 2 bases for J; bases not matched to a gene: 6. Here the CDR3 reads CASSRGQGGNQPQHF. The CDR3 DNA follows: TGTGCCAGTAGTCGGGGGCAGGGGGGCAATCAGCCCCAGCATTTT.

The chain joins TRBV11-3 to TRBJ2-2; 10 bases line up with TRBD1. Germline CDR1 is SGHNT and CDR2 is YENEEA. The CDR3 is 19 residues long. V dropped 2 bases and J dropped 3; count of bases not matched to a gene: 12. CDR3 sequence (DNA): TGTGCCAGCAGCTTACGGTCTCCCGTGACAGGGGGCGACACCGGGGAGCTGTTTTTT. It yields the protein CASSLRSPVTGGDTGELFF.

The CDR3 DNA reads as TGTGCCATCAGGGGGTCGGATAGCGGGACGGGGACAGATACGCAGTATTTT. Translating it yields CAIRGSDSGTGTDTQYF. The V and J genes are TRBV10-3 and TRBJ2-3, with 8 bases aligning to TRBD2. Germline V gene lookup returns CDR1 ENHRY and CDR2 SYGVKD. The CDR3 runs to 17 residues. After removal of 6 bases from V and 3 bases from J, the junction contained 14 bases not matched to a gene.

The chain joins TRBV13 to TRBJ1-5; D is undetermined. The CDR3 sequence is 14 residues long. CDR1 and CDR2 (germline): PRHDT, FYEKMQ (reference sequence). Trimming pared 3 bases from V and 4 bases from J, leaving 10 bases between. CDR3 bases: TGTGCCAGCAGCTTGGGCAGGACTAATCAGCCCCAGCATTTT. The encoded protein is CASSLGRTNQPQHF.

The V call is TRBV9, the J call TRBJ2-2, with D hard to call. Per the germline V gene, CDR1 is SGDLS and CDR2 is YYNGEE. The V end was cut by 2 bases, the J end by 5 bases, with 7 bases between. The CDR3 sequence is 13 residues long. This chain's CDR3 is CASSVQATGELFF. As DNA, the CDR3 is TGTGCCAGCAGCGTCCAGGCTACCGGGGAGCTGTTTTTT.

The chain carries TRBV19 and TRBJ1-5; 8 bases fit TRBD1. The J segment lost 5 bases and the V segment lost 5 bases, leaving 8 bases of the junction unmatched. CDR3 length equals 15 residues. Germline lookup yields CDR1 LNHDA and CDR2 SQIVND (reference sequence). The CDR3 DNA sequence: TGTGCCAGTAGTTCCGGACAGGGCGGGGATCAGCCCCAGCATTTT. Residues: CASSSGQGGDQPQHF.

This chain uses TRBV6-5 with TRBJ1-2; tentatively, D is TRBD1 (5 bases). V gave up 5 bases and J gave up 4 bases, with 17 bases separating them. This CDR3 contains 15 residues. CDR1 and CDR2 from the germline V gene are MNHEY and SVGAGI. The CDR3 DNA sequence: TGTGCCAGCAGTAACTGGGGAGGGGCTGGCTATGGCTACACCTTC. It specifies CASSNWGGAGYGYTF.

This chain links TRBV11-2 with TRBJ1-2; the match to TRBD1 covers 8 bases. The germline V gene has CDR1 SGHAT and CDR2 FQNNGV. The CDR3 consists of 16 residues. Trimming at V came to 0 bases and at J to 2 bases, leaving 5 bases not matched to a gene. CDR3 sequence: CASSLDWTGTNYGYTF. The CDR3, as DNA: TGTGCCAGCAGCTTAGACTGGACAGGGACGAACTATGGCTACACCTTC.

V usage is TRBV6-5 and J usage is TRBJ2-7; a weak D match, TRBD2 (6 bases). The V and J ends lost 5 bases and 0 bases respectively, with 8 bases between them. CDR3 size: 13 residues. Germline V gene data show CDR1 as MNHEY and CDR2 as SVGAGI. DNA of the CDR3: TGTGCCAGCAGTGGGGGGAGCTCCTACGAGCAGTACTTC. It is translated as CASSGGSSYEQYF.